A single sample gave rise to the 32 T cell receptor beta chains below, sequenced in a study of blood T cell repertoires in COVID-19. Sequencing was performed with immunoSEQ multiplex PCR; in TCRdb, only in-frame clones are kept and a portion is missing. The sample yields some 260,000 clones, about 85% seen once. The sample was PBMCs or T cells enriched from blood (not recorded which). The receptor set was obtained from a woman in her 30s with acute COVID-19.

This chain joins TRBV7-2 and TRBJ2-1; 10 positions agree with TRBD2. The junction had 16 bases not matched to a gene; V was cut back by 4 bases and J by 7 bases. The germline CDR1 and CDR2 sequences are SGHTA and FQGNSA. There are 18 residues in the CDR3. CDR3 nucleotide sequence: TGTGCCAGCAGCTCAGATCCTAGCGGGAGTAGGGGTTTGAATGAGCAGTTCTTC. This codes for CASSSDPSGSRGLNEQFF.

This sequence joins TRBV4-3 and TRBJ1-6; D unclear. Trimming cost V 0 bases and J 10 bases, with 13 bases left between them. CDR3 size: 15 residues. Germline V gene data show CDR1 as LGHNA and CDR2 as YSLEER. The CDR3 DNA reads as TGCGCCAGCAGCCAAGATGGTCCGGGGTCGTCACCCCTCCACTTT. This translates into CASSQDGPGSSPLHF.

The chain joins TRBV28 to TRBJ2-7, with D perhaps matching TRBD2 (6 bases). The CDR3 has 14 amino acids. Germline loops: CDR1 MDHEN, CDR2 SYDVKM. V lost 6 bases and J lost 1, with 13 bases in between. The CDR3 reads CASSQARESYEQYF. CDR3 nucleotides: TGTGCCAGCAGCCAGGCCCGGGAGTCCTACGAGCAGTACTTC.

The chain is built from TRBV6-6 and TRBJ2-1; D gene uncertain. The CDR3 is 14 residues long. The V and J ends lost 7 bases and 0 bases respectively, with 10 bases between them. Germline lookup yields CDR1 MNHNY and CDR2 SVGAGI (reference sequence). The DNA for the CDR3 is TGTGCCAGCAAAAGTAAGAGCTCCTACAATGAGCAGTTCTTC. Amino acids: CASKSKSSYNEQFF.

The chain links TRBV5-4 to TRBJ1-2, with unresolved D. The CDR3 consists of 15 residues. Trimming removed 0 bases from V and 4 bases from J, with 13 bases in between. Germline values: CDR1 SGHNT, CDR2 YYREEE (reference sequence). The CDR3 DNA reads TGTGCCAGCAGCTTGGACGGCGGCAATTTCTATGGCTACACCTTC. The encoded protein is CASSLDGGNFYGYTF.

V gene TRBV5-6 combines with J gene TRBJ2-5; D might be TRBD1 (5 bases). This CDR3 has 14 amino acids. Trimming removed 7 bases from V and 3 bases from J, with 16 bases in between. The germline V gene has CDR1 SGHDT and CDR2 YYEEEE. The CDR3 DNA sequence: TGTGCCAGCGACTGGGGCGGTCTAAAAGAGACCCAGTACTTC. Amino acids: CASDWGGLKETQYF.

In regard to this clone: Other DNA sequences from this sample encode an identical CDR3 as well. This chain's CDR3 is CASSESGGNQPQHF. CDR3 bases: TGTGCCAGCAGTGAATCGGGGGGCAATCAGCCCCAGCATTTT. The J gene is TRBJ1-5, the V gene TRBV2; TRBD1 might be the D (5 bases). The CDR3 runs 14 residues. Germline V gene sequence: CDR1 SNHLY, CDR2 FYNNEI. Trimming took 2 bases from V and 2 from J, leaving 7 bases between them.

The chain links TRBV11-2 to TRBJ1-6; D unclear. The V end was cut by 1 base, the J end by 6 bases, with 10 bases between. Per germline, CDR1 SGHAT and CDR2 FQNNGV. CDR3 length equals 15 residues. CDR3 sequence (DNA): TGTGCCAGCAGCTTAGTTGGCAGATTTAATTCACCCCTCCACTTT. Its protein product is CASSLVGRFNSPLHF.

This chain connects TRBV7-2 to TRBJ2-5; 7 nucleotides match TRBD2. Germline assignment: CDR1 SGHTA and CDR2 FQGNSA. There are 17 residues in the CDR3. Trimming at V came to 5 bases and at J to 2 bases, leaving 14 bases not matched to a gene. The CDR3 sequence: CASSGNGAGPLQETQYF. As DNA, the CDR3 is TGTGCCAGCAGCGGAAATGGAGCGGGGCCCCTTCAAGAGACCCAGTACTTC.

Turning to this clone: No conserved phenylalanine or tryptophan is present at the end of the CDR3, so a read error is the likely explanation. The limits of the CDR3 on the DNA are not certain, so only TCRdb's listed CDR3 is given. The chain joins TRBV9 to TRBJ2-3; the table's D call, TRBD1, has no DNA check behind it. From germline, CDR1 is SGDLS and CDR2 YYNGEE. A total of 10 residues make up the CDR3, ends included. The CDR3 sequence: CASSGRQGWV.

The V call is TRBV6-2 or TRBV6-3, the J call TRBJ2-2, with D possibly TRBD2 on 5 matching bases. V lost 2 bases, J lost 6 bases, and 7 bases lay in between. The CDR3 is made up of 13 amino acids. Germline V gives CDR1 MNHEY, CDR2 SVGEGT. The CDR3 loop is CASSYPGSGELFF. CDR3 bases: TGTGCCAGCAGTTACCCGGGATCCGGGGAGCTGTTTTTT.

The gene calls are TRBV12-3 or TRBV12-4 and TRBJ2-1; 7 bases are a match to TRBD2. J lost 9 bases, V lost 6 bases, and 5 bases had no gene match. This CDR3 spans 12 amino acids. CDR3 loop: CASSWTRFEQFF. The CDR3 coding sequence is TGTGCCAGCAGCTGGACTAGGTTTGAGCAGTTCTTC.

Of note for this clone: The junction departs from the called germline gene at one end, perhaps through a read error. The V gene is TRBV11-3, the J gene TRBJ2-3; 11 nucleotides line up with TRBD1. The length of the CDR3 is 12 residues. Per germline, CDR1 SGHNT and CDR2 YENEEA. The CDR3 region is CASSLGTGGLVF. The CDR3 DNA reads TGTGCCAGCAGCTTGGGGACAGGGGGGCTTGTTTTT.

V usage is TRBV7-2 and J usage is TRBJ2-3; tentative D call: TRBD2 (5 bases). In germline, CDR1 is SGHTA, CDR2 FQGNSA. The CDR3 consists of 17 residues. The V end was cut by 4 bases, the J end by 7 bases, with 24 bases between. The CDR3 nucleotides read TGTGCCAGCAGCTCCCAACAGACTACGGGATCTCACCATACGCAGTATTTT. It codes for CASSSQQTTGSHHTQYF.

This chain connects TRBV7-3 to TRBJ2-1; 13 nucleotides match TRBD2. The CDR3 loop spans 15 amino acids. The junction had 10 bases not matched to a gene; V was cut back by 5 bases and J by 12 bases. Germline loops: CDR1 SGHTA, CDR2 FQGTGA. In nucleotides, the CDR3 is TGTGCCAGCAGCCACCCGGGACTAGCGGGGAATAGGCAGTTCTTC. Residues: CASSHPGLAGNRQFF.

This clone has a single count. The gene calls are TRBV20-1 and TRBJ2-2; 9 nucleotides align to TRBD2. With 3 bases clipped from V and 7 bases from J, the junction kept 6 bases outside the gene matches. The CDR3 is 14 amino acids. The germline V gene has CDR1 DFQATT and CDR2 SNEGSKA (reference sequence). In nucleotides, the CDR3 is TGCAGTGCTAGTTTGGCGGGAGGGTTCGGGGAGCTGTTTTTT. This sequence encodes CSASLAGGFGELFF.

V usage is TRBV5-1 and J usage is TRBJ2-1, with TRBD2 matching 15 bases. Unmatched junction bases numbered 5, after V lost 3 bases and J lost 4 bases. Germline CDR1 reads SGHRS; CDR2 reads YFSETQ. This CDR3 is 17 amino acids long. The CDR3 bases are TGCGCCAGCAGCTGGACTAGCGGGGGGGCCTCATACAATGAGCAGTTCTTC. This sequence encodes CASSWTSGGASYNEQFF.

This clone is a singleton in its sample. This chain connects TRBV5-6 to TRBJ2-7, with TRBD1 matching 8 bases. CDR3 length: 15 residues. CDR1 is SGHDT, CDR2 YYEEEE, per germline. Losses at the gene ends were 4 bases for V and 0 bases for J; bases not matched to a gene: 6. The CDR3 coding sequence is TGTGCCAGCAGCATGGGACAGGCGAGCTCCTACGAGCAGTACTTC. Protein: CASSMGQASSYEQYF.

The CDR3 nucleotides are TGTGCCAGCACCCTGGACAGGGCAGGGGGAAACACCATATATTTT. Amino acid sequence: CASTLDRAGGNTIYF. V is TRBV6-5 and J is TRBJ1-3; TRBD1 aligns across 8 bases. The CDR3 spans 15 residues. V gave up 7 bases and J gave up 4 bases; unmatched junction bases: 9. Germline V gene sequence: CDR1 MNHEY, CDR2 SVGAGI.

The V gene is TRBV28, the J gene TRBJ2-5; 7 bases are a match to TRBD2. Germline assignment: CDR1 MDHEN and CDR2 SYDVKM. The V gene end was trimmed by 4 bases and the J gene end by 5 bases; junction bases not matched to a gene: 13. The CDR3 is made up of 16 amino acids. Written as DNA, the CDR3 is TGTGCCAGCAGTTCCCCGGGACTAAGGATAGGGGAGACCCAGTACTTC. It specifies CASSSPGLRIGETQYF.

The sample holds a few counts of this clone. V and J are TRBV7-6 and TRBJ2-5, with 9 bases matching TRBD1. The V gene's germline CDR1 is SGHVS and CDR2 FNYEAQ. The CDR3 length is 15 residues. The V and J ends lost 1 base and 4 bases, in that order; junction bases with no gene match: 4. The CDR3 loop is CASSLGDREAETQYF. The CDR3 DNA follows: TGTGCCAGCAGCTTAGGGGACAGGGAGGCAGAGACCCAGTACTTC.

The gene calls are TRBV27 and TRBJ2-1; 7 nucleotides agree with TRBD2. The CDR3 is made up of 15 amino acids. In germline, CDR1 is MNHEY, CDR2 SMNVEV (reference sequence). V shed 5 bases, J shed 7 bases, and the junction held 11 bases outside the gene matches. The CDR3 here is CASSRPYAGDNEQFF. The CDR3 DNA follows: TGTGCCAGCAGTCGCCCCTACGCGGGGGATAATGAGCAGTTCTTC.

As concerns this clone: Germline is not matched at one junction end, which may reflect a read error. V usage is TRBV7-7 and J usage is TRBJ2-2, with TRBD2 matching over 7 bases. Per the germline V gene, CDR1 is SSHAT and CDR2 is FNYEAQ (reference sequence). The CDR3 spans 12 residues. The CDR3 region has the DNA TGTGCTAGCAGGCGGGAGACCGGGGAGCTGTTTTTT. It encodes CASRRETGELFF.

V usage is TRBV27 and J usage is TRBJ1-6; no reliable D call. Germline V gene lookup returns CDR1 MNHEY and CDR2 SMNVEV (reference sequence). Between the trimmed V and J ends, which lost 6 bases and 8 bases, there was a span of 14 bases. This CDR3 spans 14 amino acids. As DNA, the CDR3 is TGTGCCAGCAGGGGCGGGAGGACCTATTCACCCCTCCACTTT. It specifies CASRGGRTYSPLHF.

Concerning this clone itself: This specimen includes other DNA sequences encoding the same CDR3. The chain recombines TRBV5-1 with TRBJ1-1, with D unclear. Per germline, CDR1 SGHRS and CDR2 YFSETQ. Trimming removed 2 bases from V and 1 base from J, with 6 bases in between. The CDR3 covers 13 residues. The CDR3 DNA follows: TGCGCCAGCAGCTTTGGGCAGAACACTGAAGCTTTCTTT. It is translated as CASSFGQNTEAFF.

The rearrangement links TRBV4-3 to TRBJ1-6; D is undetermined. The germline CDR1 and CDR2 sequences are LGHNA and YSLEER. V was cut by 1 base and J by 5 bases, with 6 bases left in between. CDR3 length: 14 residues. DNA of the CDR3: TGCGCCAGCAGCCAAGCCGGTAATAATTCACCCCTCCACTTT. Protein: CASSQAGNNSPLHF.

The rearrangement uses TRBV29-1 and TRBJ1-4; 7 bases line up with TRBD1. V shed 6 bases and J 0 bases; nucleotides not matched to a gene: 10. CDR3 length equals 16 residues. Germline CDR1 is SQVTM and CDR2 is ANQGSEA. The CDR3 DNA is TGCAGCGTACTACTGGGACAGAGAGCAACTAATGAAAAACTGTTTTTT. It translates to CSVLLGQRATNEKLFF.

The chain combines TRBV7-9 with TRBJ1-2, with TRBD1 matching 7 bases. The junction had 8 bases not matched to a gene; V was cut back by 4 bases and J by 6 bases. Per germline, CDR1 SEHNR and CDR2 FQNEAQ (reference sequence). The CDR3 sequence is 14 residues long. This chain's CDR3 is CASSSGTVGHGYTF. The DNA for the CDR3 is TGTGCCAGCAGCTCGGGGACAGTGGGTCATGGCTACACCTTC.

CDR3 amino acids: CASSLLGGAYNSPLHF. The CDR3 DNA follows: TGTGCCAGCAGCTTACTTGGGGGGGCCTATAATTCACCCCTCCACTTT. The V and J genes are TRBV7-8 and TRBJ1-6; perhaps TRBD1 as D (5 bases). The germline V gene has CDR1 SGHVS and CDR2 FQNEAQ. Trimming left V 2 bases short and J 2 bases short, with 10 bases between. This CDR3 has 16 residues.

This chain joins TRBV9 and TRBJ2-1; TRBD2 matches 11 bases. This CDR3 is 13 amino acids long. With V trimmed by 6 bases and J by 9 bases, 5 bases remained unmatched. Germline-derived CDR1 and CDR2 are SGDLS and YYNGEE. As DNA, the CDR3 is TGTGCCAGCACAACTAGCGGGGGCGGTGAGCAGTTCTTC. Translated, it gives CASTTSGGGEQFF.

The J gene is TRBJ2-7, the V gene TRBV2; TRBD1 matches at 9 bases. Germline V gene data show CDR1 as SNHLY and CDR2 as FYNNEI. Trimming removed 5 bases from V and 4 bases from J; junction bases left unmatched: 6. CDR3 length: 14 amino acids. The CDR3 coding sequence is TGTGCCAGCAGTTCGGGACAGGGTTCGTACGAGCAGTACTTC. It yields the protein CASSSGQGSYEQYF.

This sequence joins TRBV28 and TRBJ2-7; 8 bases match TRBD2. With 2 bases clipped from V and 2 bases from J, the junction kept 8 bases outside the gene matches. From germline, CDR1 is MDHEN and CDR2 SYDVKM. The CDR3 has 16 residues. The CDR3 is CASSLGRFGRAYEQYF. DNA for the CDR3: TGTGCCAGCAGTTTAGGCCGGTTCGGGAGGGCCTACGAGCAGTACTTC.